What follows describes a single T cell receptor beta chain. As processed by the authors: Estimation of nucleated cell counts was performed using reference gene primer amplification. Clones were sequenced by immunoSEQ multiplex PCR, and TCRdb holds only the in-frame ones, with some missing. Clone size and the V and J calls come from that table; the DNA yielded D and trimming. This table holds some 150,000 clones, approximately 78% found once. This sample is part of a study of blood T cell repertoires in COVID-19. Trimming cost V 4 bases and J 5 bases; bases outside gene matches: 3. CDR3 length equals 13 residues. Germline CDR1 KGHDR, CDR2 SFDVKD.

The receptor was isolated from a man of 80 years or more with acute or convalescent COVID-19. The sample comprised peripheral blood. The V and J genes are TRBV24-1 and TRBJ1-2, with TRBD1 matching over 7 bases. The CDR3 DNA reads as TGTGCCACCAGTGACACACAGGGGTATGGCTACACCTTC. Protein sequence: CATSDTQGYGYTF.